This T cell receptor beta chain was captured by sequencing in a study of OX40 agonist ivuxolimab in advanced cancers. Study overall: Patients were around 83% male with ages about 20 to 79, mean about 65. Partial responses occurred in three patients (one hepatocellular carcinoma, two cutaneous melanoma).

Blood sampling took place at baseline, cycle 4 day 1, and cycle 7 day 1. Only in-frame clones appear in the TCRdb table, and some are missing; sequencing was by immunoSEQ multiplex PCR. The repertoire holds 67,000 or so clones, with around 90% as singletons. The germline gives CDR1 SGHRS, CDR2 YFSETQ. There are 15 residues in the CDR3. V was shortened by 4 bases and J by 5 bases, with 19 bases between the two germline ends. The TCR comes from an adult with an advanced solid tumor such as melanoma, head and neck, liver or kidney cancer. The sequenced sample was CD4+ or CD8+ T cells sorted from blood, obtained in a trial of the OX40 agonist ivuxolimab. V is TRBV5-1 and J is TRBJ2-7; D is undetermined. The CDR3 nucleotides are TGCGCCAGCAGCCCCGCCCGTCCCCGGTCCGACGAGCAGTACTTC. Encoded protein: CASSPARPRSDEQYF.